Sequencing of this T cell receptor beta chain was carried out in a study of OX40 agonist ivuxolimab in advanced cancers. Sequencing used immunoSEQ multiplex PCR; TCRdb keeps in-frame clones, though not all of them. The sample has about 19,000 clones, 90% seen once. Trimming took off 0 bases at V and 6 bases at J, with 9 bases between the two ends. Germline values: CDR1 MNHEY, CDR2 SVGAGI. The CDR3 has 14 amino acids. The chain employs TRBV6-5 and TRBJ1-5; D is uncertain. Specimen: CD4+ or CD8+ T cells sorted from blood, collected in a trial of the OX40 agonist ivuxolimab. This sequence originates from an adult with an advanced solid tumor such as melanoma, head and neck, liver or kidney cancer. In DNA form, the CDR3 reads TGTGCCAGCAGTTACTCGGCAGTCACTCAGCCCCAGCATTTT. Translating it yields CASSYSAVTQPQHF.